This T cell receptor beta chain came from a study of blood T cell repertoires in COVID-19. Across the study: There were acute and convalescent COVID-19 samples, and they came from the United States, Italy and Spain.

Germline V CDR1 and CDR2: MDHEN, SYDVKM. The V and J ends lost 4 bases and 2 bases, in that order; junction bases with no gene match: 7. The CDR3 extends over 17 amino acids. In the source study's methods: Reference gene primers were amplified, and this amplification served to estimate nucleated cell counts. TCRdb keeps only in-frame clones here, not all; method: immunoSEQ multiplex PCR. D and trimming come from the DNA, and the V and J calls and clone size come from that table. Of approximately 120,000 clones listed, around nine tenths are singletons. This chain links TRBV28 with TRBJ2-7; TRBD2 matches 14 bases. The source is a human donor in a cohort sampled during active COVID-19. The specimen was peripheral blood. The CDR3 sequence is CASSSGTSGRTTYEQYF. The CDR3 nucleotides are TGTGCCAGCAGTTCCGGGACTAGCGGGAGAACCACCTACGAGCAGTACTTC.